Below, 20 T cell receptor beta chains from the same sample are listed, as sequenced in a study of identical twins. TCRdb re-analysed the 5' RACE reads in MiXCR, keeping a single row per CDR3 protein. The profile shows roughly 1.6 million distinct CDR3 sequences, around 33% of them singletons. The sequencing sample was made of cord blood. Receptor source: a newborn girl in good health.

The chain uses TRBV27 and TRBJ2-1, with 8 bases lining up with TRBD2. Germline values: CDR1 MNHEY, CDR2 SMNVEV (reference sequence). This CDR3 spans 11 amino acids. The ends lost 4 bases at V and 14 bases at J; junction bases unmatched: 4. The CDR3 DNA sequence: TGTGCCAGCAGTTCAGGACTAGCTAAGTTCTTC. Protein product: CASSSGLAKFF.

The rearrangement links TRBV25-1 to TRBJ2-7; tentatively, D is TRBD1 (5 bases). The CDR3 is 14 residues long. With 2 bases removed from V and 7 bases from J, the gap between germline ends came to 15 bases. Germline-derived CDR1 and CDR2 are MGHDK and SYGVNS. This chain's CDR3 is CASSEGKGRKEQYF. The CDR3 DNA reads TGTGCCAGCAGTGAAGGAAAGGGGCGCAAAGAGCAGTACTTC.

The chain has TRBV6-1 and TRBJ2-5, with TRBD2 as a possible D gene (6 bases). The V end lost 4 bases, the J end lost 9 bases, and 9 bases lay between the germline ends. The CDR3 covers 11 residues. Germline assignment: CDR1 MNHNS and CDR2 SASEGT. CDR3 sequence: CASSVWGAQYF. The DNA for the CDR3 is TGTGCCAGCAGTGTATGGGGGGCCCAGTACTTC.

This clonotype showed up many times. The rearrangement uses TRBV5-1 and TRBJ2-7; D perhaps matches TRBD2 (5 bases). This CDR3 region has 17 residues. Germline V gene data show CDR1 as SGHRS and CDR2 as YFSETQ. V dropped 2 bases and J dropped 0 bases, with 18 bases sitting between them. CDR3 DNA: TGCGCCAGCAGCTTTTTGTATCTCGGGGTGAGCTCCTACGAGCAGTACTTC. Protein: CASSFLYLGVSSYEQYF.

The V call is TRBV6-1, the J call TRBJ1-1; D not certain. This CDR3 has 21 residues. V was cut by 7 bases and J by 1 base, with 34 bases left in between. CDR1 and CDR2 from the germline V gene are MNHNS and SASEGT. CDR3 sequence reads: CASIGCTCGPKFPGSNTEAFF. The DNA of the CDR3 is TGTGCCAGCATAGGATGTACGTGTGGGCCCAAATTCCCAGGCTCGAACACTGAAGCTTTCTTT.

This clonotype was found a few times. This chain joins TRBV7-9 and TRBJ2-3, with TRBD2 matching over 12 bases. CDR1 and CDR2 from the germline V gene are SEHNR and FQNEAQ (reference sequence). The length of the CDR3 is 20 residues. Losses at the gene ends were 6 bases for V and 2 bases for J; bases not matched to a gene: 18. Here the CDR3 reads CASRGPRSQTSGRTTDTQYF. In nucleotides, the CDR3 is TGTGCCAGCAGGGGGCCCAGGTCCCAAACTAGCGGGAGGACCACAGATACGCAGTATTTT. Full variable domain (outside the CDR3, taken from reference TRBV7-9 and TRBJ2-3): DTGVSQNPRHKITKRGQNVTFRCDPISEHNRLYWYRQTLGQGPEFLTYFQNEAQLEKSRLLSDRFSAERPKGSFSTLEIQRTEQGDSAMYLCASRGPRSQTSGRTTDTQYFGPGTRLTVL.

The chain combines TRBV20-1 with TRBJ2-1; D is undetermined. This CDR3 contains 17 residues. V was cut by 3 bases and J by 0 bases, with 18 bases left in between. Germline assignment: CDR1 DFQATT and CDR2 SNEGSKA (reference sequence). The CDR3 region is CSASRGPDLSSYNEQFF. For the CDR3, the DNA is TGCAGTGCTAGTCGCGGCCCGGACCTAAGCTCCTACAATGAGCAGTTCTTC.

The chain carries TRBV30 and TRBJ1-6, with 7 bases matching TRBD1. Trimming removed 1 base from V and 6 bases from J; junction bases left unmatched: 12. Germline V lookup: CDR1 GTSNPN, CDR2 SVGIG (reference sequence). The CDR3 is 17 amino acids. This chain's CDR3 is CAWSASLGRGGNSPLHF. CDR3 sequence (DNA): TGTGCCTGGAGTGCCTCCTTAGGCAGGGGGGGTAATTCACCCCTCCACTTT. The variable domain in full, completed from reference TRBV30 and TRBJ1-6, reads SQTIHQWPATLVQPVGSPLSLECTVEGTSNPNLYWYRQAAGRGLQLLFYSVGIGQISSEVPQNLSASRPQDRQFILSSKKLLLSDSGFYLCAWSASLGRGGNSPLHFGNGTRLTVT.

The CDR3 protein is CASSQDYLNTEAFF. In DNA, the CDR3 is TGTGCCAGCAGCCAGGACTACCTGAACACTGAAGCTTTCTTT. The genes are TRBV4-2 and TRBJ1-1; D gene uncertain. The CDR3 runs 14 residues. The V end lost 3 bases, the J end lost 0 bases, and 8 bases lay between the germline ends. Germline V gives CDR1 LGHNA, CDR2 YNFKEQ.

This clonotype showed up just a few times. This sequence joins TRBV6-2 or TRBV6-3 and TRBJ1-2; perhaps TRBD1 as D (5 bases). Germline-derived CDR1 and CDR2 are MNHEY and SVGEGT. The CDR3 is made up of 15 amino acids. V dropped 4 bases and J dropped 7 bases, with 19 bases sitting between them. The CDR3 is CASSLSGEWERGYTF. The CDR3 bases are TGTGCCAGCAGTTTGTCGGGGGAATGGGAGCGTGGCTACACCTTC.

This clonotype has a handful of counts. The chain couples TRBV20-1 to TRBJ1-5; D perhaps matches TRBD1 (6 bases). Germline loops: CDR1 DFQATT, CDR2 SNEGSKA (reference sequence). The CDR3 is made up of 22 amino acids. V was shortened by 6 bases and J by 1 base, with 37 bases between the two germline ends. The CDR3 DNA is TGCAGTGCCCCTGAGATCGAGGGGGGAAGGACATCCCCCAGACCAAGCAATCAGCCCCAGCATTTT. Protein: CSAPEIEGGRTSPRPSNQPQHF.

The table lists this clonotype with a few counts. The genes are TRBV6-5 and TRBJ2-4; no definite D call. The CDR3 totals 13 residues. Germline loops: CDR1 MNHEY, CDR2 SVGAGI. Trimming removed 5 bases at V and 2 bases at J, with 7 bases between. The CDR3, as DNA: TGTGCCAGCAGTATAGCACCCAAAAACATTCAGTACTTC. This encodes CASSIAPKNIQYF.

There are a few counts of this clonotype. CDR3 nucleotide sequence: TGTGCCAGCAGTTCCGGGGGACAGGGAGATACGCAGTATTTT. Amino acids: CASSSGGQGDTQYF. V usage is TRBV28 and J usage is TRBJ2-3; 9 bases agree with TRBD1. Unmatched junction bases numbered 4, after V lost 4 bases and J lost 5 bases. The CDR3 contains 14 residues. CDR1 is MDHEN and CDR2 is SYDVKM in the germline V gene.

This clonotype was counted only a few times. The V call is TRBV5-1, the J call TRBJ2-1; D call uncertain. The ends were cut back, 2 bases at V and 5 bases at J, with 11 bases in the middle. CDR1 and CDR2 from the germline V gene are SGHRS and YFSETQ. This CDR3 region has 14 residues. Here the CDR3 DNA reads TGCGCCAGCAGCTTAAGGCAACAAGACAATGAGCAGTTCTTC. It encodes CASSLRQQDNEQFF.

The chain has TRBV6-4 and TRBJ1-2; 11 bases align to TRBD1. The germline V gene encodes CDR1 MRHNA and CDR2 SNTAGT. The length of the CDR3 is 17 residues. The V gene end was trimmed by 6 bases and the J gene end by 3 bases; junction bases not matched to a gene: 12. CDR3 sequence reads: CASSPGTGGPPYYGYTF. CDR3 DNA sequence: TGTGCCAGCAGCCCCGGGACAGGGGGGCCCCCCTACTATGGCTACACCTTC.

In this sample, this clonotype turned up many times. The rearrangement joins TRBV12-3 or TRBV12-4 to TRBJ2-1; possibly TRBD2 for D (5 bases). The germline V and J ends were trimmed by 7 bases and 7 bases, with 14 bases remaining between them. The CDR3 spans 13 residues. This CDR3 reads CASTSSPINEQFF. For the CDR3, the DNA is TGTGCCAGCACCTCTAGCCCTATTAATGAGCAGTTCTTC.

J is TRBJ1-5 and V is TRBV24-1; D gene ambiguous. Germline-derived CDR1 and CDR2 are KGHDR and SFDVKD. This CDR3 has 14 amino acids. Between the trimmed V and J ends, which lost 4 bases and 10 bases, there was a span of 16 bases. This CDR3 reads CATSDQDGYGPQHF. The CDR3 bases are TGTGCCACCAGTGACCAGGACGGTTATGGTCCCCAGCATTTT.

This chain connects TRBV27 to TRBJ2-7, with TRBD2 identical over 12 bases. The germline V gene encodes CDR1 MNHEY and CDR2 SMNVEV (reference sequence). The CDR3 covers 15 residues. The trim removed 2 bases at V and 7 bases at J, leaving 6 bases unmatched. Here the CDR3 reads CASSLSLAGGPEQYF. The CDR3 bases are TGTGCCAGCAGTTTAAGTCTAGCGGGAGGGCCTGAGCAGTACTTC.

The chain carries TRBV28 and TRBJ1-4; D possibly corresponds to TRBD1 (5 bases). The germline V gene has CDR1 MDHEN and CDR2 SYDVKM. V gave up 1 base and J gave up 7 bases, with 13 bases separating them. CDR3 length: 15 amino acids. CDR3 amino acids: CASSLYRGVSEKLFF. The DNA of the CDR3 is TGTGCCAGCAGTTTATATCGGGGGGTTAGTGAAAAACTGTTTTTT.

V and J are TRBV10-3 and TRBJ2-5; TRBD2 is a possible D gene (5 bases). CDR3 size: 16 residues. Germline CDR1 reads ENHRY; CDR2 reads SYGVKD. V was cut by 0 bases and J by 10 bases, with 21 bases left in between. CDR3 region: CAISESRTRSSYDQYF. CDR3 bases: TGTGCCATCAGTGAGTCGAGGACTCGTAGCTCCTACGACCAGTACTTC.